This T cell receptor beta chain derives from a study of cytomegalovirus exposure and HLA in healthy donors. Samples came from healthy bone marrow donors. Primers for the PCR totalled 60 Vbeta and 13 Jbeta. Sequencing was performed with immunoSEQ multiplex PCR; in TCRdb, only in-frame clones are kept and a portion is missing. The table shows about 68,000 clones, with approximately 75% occurring only once. Overall study results and limits: TCR beta sequences reportedly predicted most subjects' HLA-A and HLA-B alleles accurately. In vitro work confirmed that three CMV-associated chains recognize CMV antigens.

This CDR3 has 14 amino acids. CDR1 LNHNV and CDR2 YYDKDF come from the germline V gene (reference sequence). With V trimmed by 5 bases and J by 1 base, 4 bases remained unmatched. With respect to this clone: No antigen is known for it.

The sequenced material came from PBMCs. The clonotype originates from a human donor in good health. The chain employs TRBV15 and TRBJ2-7; TRBD1 aligns across 8 bases. The CDR3 DNA follows: TGTGCCACCAGCCTTGGACAGGGATCCTACGAGCAGTACTTC. Protein: CATSLGQGSYEQYF.